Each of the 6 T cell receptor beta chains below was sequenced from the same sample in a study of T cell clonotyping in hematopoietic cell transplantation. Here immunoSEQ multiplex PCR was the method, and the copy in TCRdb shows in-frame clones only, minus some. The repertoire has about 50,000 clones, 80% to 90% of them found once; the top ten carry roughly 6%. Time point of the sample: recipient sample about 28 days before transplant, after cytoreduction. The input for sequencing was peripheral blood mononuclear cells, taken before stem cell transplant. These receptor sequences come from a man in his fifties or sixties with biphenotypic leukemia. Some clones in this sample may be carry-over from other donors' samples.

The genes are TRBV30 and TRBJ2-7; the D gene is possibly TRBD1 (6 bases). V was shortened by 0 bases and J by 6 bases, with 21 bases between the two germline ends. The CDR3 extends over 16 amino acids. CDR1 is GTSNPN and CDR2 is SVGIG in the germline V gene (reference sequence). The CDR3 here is CAWSVTGRYSKSEQYF. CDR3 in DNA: TGTGCCTGGAGTGTAACAGGGCGCTATTCCAAGTCCGAGCAGTACTTC. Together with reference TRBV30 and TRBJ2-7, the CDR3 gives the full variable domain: SQTIHQWPATLVQPVGSPLSLECTVEGTSNPNLYWYRQAAGRGLQLLFYSVGIGQISSEVPQNLSASRPQDRQFILSSKKLLLSDSGFYLCAWSVTGRYSKSEQYFGPGTRLTVT.

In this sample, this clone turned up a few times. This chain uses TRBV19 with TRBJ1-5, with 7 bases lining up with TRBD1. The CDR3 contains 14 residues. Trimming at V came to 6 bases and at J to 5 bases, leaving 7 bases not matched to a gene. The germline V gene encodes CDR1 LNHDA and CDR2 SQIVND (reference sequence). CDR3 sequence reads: CASSTTGADQPQHF. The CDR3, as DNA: TGTGCCAGTAGCACTACAGGGGCCGATCAGCCCCAGCATTTT. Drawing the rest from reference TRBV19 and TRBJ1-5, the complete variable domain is DGGITQSPKYLFRKEGQNVTLSCEQNLNHDAMYWYRQDPGQGLRLIYYSQIVNDFQKGDIAEGYSVSREKKESFPLTVTSAQKNPTAFYLCASSTTGADQPQHFGDGTRLSIL.

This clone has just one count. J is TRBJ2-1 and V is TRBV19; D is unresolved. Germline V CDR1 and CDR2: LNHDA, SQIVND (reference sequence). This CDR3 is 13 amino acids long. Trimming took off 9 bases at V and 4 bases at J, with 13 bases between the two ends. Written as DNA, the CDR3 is TGTGCCAGGGACCGCTTTAGGTACAATGAGCAGTTCTTC. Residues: CARDRFRYNEQFF.

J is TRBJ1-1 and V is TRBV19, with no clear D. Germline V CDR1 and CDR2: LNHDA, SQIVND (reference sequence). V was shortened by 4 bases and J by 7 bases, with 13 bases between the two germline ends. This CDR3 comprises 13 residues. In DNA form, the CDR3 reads TGTGCCAGTAGTACGGATGTAGAATTTGAAGCTTTCTTT. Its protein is CASSTDVEFEAFF.

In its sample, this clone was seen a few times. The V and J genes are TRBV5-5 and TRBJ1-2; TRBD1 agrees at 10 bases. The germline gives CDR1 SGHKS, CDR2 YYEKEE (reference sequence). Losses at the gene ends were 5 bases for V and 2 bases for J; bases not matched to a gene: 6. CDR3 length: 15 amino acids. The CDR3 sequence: CASRSGTGANYGYTF. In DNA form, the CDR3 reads TGTGCCAGCAGGTCCGGGACAGGGGCCAACTATGGCTACACCTTC.

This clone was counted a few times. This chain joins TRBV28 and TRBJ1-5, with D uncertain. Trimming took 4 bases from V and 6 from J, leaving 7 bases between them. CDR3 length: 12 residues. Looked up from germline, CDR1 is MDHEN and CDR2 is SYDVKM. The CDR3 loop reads CASSSGSQPQHF. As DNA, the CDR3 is TGTGCCAGCAGTTCAGGTTCTCAGCCCCAGCATTTT.